The 14 T cell receptor beta chains below come from one sample, sequenced in a study of control samples from healthy donors and cancer patients. The data were produced by immunoSEQ multiplex PCR, yet TCRdb's version contains in-frame clones alone and is incomplete. The sample includes roughly 370,000 clones, approximately 92% of them seen just once. Material for sequencing was PBMCs. The source of these receptors is a man in his forties with head and neck cancer.

This chain uses TRBV5-1 with TRBJ2-2; possibly TRBD2 for D (6 bases). The V end was cut by 0 bases, the J end by 3 bases, with 9 bases between. Germline CDR1 is SGHRS and CDR2 is YFSETQ. The CDR3 contains 15 residues. The CDR3 sequence: CASSLAGVDTGELFF. The CDR3, as DNA: TGCGCCAGCAGCTTGGCGGGGGTCGACACCGGGGAGCTGTTTTTT. Supplemented by reference TRBV5-1 and TRBJ2-2, the full variable domain reads KAGVTQTPRYLIKTRGQQVTLSCSPISGHRSVSWYQQTPGQGLQFLFEYFSETQRNKGNFPGRFSGRQFSNSRSEMNVSTLELGDSALYLCASSLAGVDTGELFFGEGSRLTVL.

This chain uses TRBV6-5 with TRBJ2-2; tentative D call: TRBD1 (8 bases). From germline, CDR1 is MNHEY and CDR2 SVGAGI. CDR3 length: 16 amino acids. The V gene lost 6 bases and the J gene lost 5 bases, with 19 bases spanning the gap. CDR3 bases: TGTGCCAGCAGATACCACAGGGGGGGGTTAACCGGGGAGCTGTTTTTT. It encodes CASRYHRGGLTGELFF.

The genes are TRBV4-1 and TRBJ2-1; D is unclear. Per the germline V gene, CDR1 is MGHRA and CDR2 is YSYEKL. This CDR3 comprises 17 residues. V lost 4 bases and J lost 0, with 16 bases in between. The CDR3 loop is CASSPGRAYVSYNEQFF. CDR3 DNA: TGCGCCAGCAGCCCCGGTCGGGCTTACGTCTCCTACAATGAGCAGTTCTTC.

Worth noting for this clone: The same CDR3 arises from other DNA sequences in this sample as well. This sequence joins TRBV9 and TRBJ2-7, with TRBD1 matching over 7 bases. The germline V gene has CDR1 SGDLS and CDR2 YYNGEE. With V trimmed by 2 bases and J by 3 bases, 5 bases remained unmatched. The CDR3 extends over 14 amino acids. DNA for the CDR3: TGTGCCAGCAGCGTTCAGGGGGTCGGCTACGAGCAGTACTTC. Protein: CASSVQGVGYEQYF.

The V call is TRBV4-2, the J call TRBJ1-5; maybe TRBD1 (5 bases). CDR3 length equals 15 residues. Germline CDR1 reads LGHNA; CDR2 reads YNFKEQ. V lost 0 bases to trimming and J lost 4 bases, with 10 bases between them. The CDR3 sequence: CASSQDQRGNQPQHF. The CDR3 DNA sequence: TGTGCCAGCAGCCAAGATCAGAGGGGAAATCAGCCCCAGCATTTT.

This chain joins TRBV13 and TRBJ2-7, with D tentatively TRBD1 (5 bases). This CDR3 spans 15 amino acids. Germline CDR1 PRHDT, CDR2 FYEKMQ (reference sequence). Between the trimmed V and J ends, which lost 5 bases and 5 bases, there was a span of 19 bases. DNA of the CDR3: TGTGCCAGCAGCAGCTTGGGGCAGGGATTCGACGAGCAGTACTTC. Its protein product is CASSSLGQGFDEQYF.

This clone was seen a handful of times. The chain has TRBV9 and TRBJ2-5; 11 positions match TRBD1. The CDR3 is 15 residues long. The ends lost 7 bases at V and 4 bases at J; junction bases unmatched: 9. Per germline, CDR1 SGDLS and CDR2 YYNGEE. The CDR3 loop reads CASHPEGQGGETQYF. The CDR3 DNA follows: TGTGCCAGCCACCCGGAGGGACAGGGGGGAGAGACCCAGTACTTC.

This chain connects TRBV3-1 (or the pseudogene TRBV3-2) to TRBJ1-4; D unresolved. The CDR3 is made up of 15 amino acids. Germline-derived CDR1 and CDR2 are LGHDT and YNNKEL (reference sequence). V was shortened by 0 bases and J by 8 bases, with 13 bases between the two germline ends. The chain's CDR3 is CASSQENRPREKLFF. The CDR3 DNA reads TGTGCCAGCAGCCAAGAAAACAGACCTAGGGAAAAACTGTTTTTT.

The rearrangement uses TRBV9 and TRBJ2-7; 10 nucleotides align to TRBD2. Germline loops: CDR1 SGDLS, CDR2 YYNGEE. There are 15 residues in the CDR3. J was trimmed by 3 bases and V by 0 bases; bases with no gene match: 3. In nucleotides, the CDR3 is TGTGCCAGCAGCGTAGAGGCTAGCGGGGGCTACGAGCAGTACTTC. Translated: CASSVEASGGYEQYF.

This clone was found once. V and J are TRBV9 and TRBJ2-7; a weak D match, TRBD1 (5 bases). Germline V gene sequence: CDR1 SGDLS, CDR2 YYNGEE. The CDR3 has 14 residues. The germline V and J ends were trimmed by 4 bases and 2 bases, with 13 bases remaining between them. This CDR3 is CASSPRAQTYEQYF. The CDR3 DNA sequence: TGTGCCAGCAGCCCCAGGGCCCAAACCTACGAGCAGTACTTC.

The chain combines TRBV3-1 (or the pseudogene TRBV3-2) with TRBJ2-7; 7 nucleotides agree with TRBD1. Per germline, CDR1 LGHDT and CDR2 YNNKEL (reference sequence). J gave up 3 bases and V 4 bases, and 12 bases lay outside the gene matches. The CDR3 extends over 16 amino acids. CDR3 bases: TGTGCCAGCAGCCCGGGTACGGGCAGGGGGTTCTACGAGCAGTACTTC. Amino acids: CASSPGTGRGFYEQYF.

V is TRBV6-1 and J is TRBJ2-7; D is unclear. Germline lookup yields CDR1 MNHNS and CDR2 SASEGT. V gave up 1 base and J gave up 2 bases, with 6 bases separating them. This CDR3 has 13 residues. The CDR3 here is CASSEGRTYEQYF. CDR3 nucleotides: TGTGCCAGCAGTGAAGGCAGAACCTACGAGCAGTACTTC.

V usage is TRBV11-2 and J usage is TRBJ2-3, with D unclear. This CDR3 has 14 amino acids. The V and J ends lost 2 bases and 1 base respectively, with 7 bases between them. Germline CDR1 SGHAT, CDR2 FQNNGV. The CDR3 spells CASSLRGGTDTQYF. The CDR3 coding sequence is TGTGCCAGCAGCTTACGTGGGGGCACAGATACGCAGTATTTT.

This clone was seen only once. The rearrangement joins TRBV28 to TRBJ2-5, with D possibly matching TRBD1 (7 bases). From germline, CDR1 is MDHEN and CDR2 SYDVKM. The V gene lost 5 bases and the J gene lost 3 bases, with 13 bases spanning the gap. This CDR3 has 14 residues. CDR3 coding DNA: TGTGCCAGCAGTAGCCAGGGGGGTAAAGAGACCCAGTACTTC. This encodes CASSSQGGKETQYF.